This TCR beta chain originates from a study of blood T cell repertoires in COVID-19. Looking at the study overall: COVID-19 samples from acute and convalescent phases originated in the United States, Italy and Spain. Nucleic acid was either cDNA or gDNA, and it came from T cells, B-cell-depleted T cells, or PBMCs.

Germline lookup yields CDR1 LGHDT and CDR2 YNNKEL (reference sequence). With V trimmed by 5 bases and J by 5 bases, 6 bases remained unmatched. CDR3 size: 17 residues. As originally analysed: Quantification of nucleated cells was approximated via reference gene primer amplification. The repertoire was sequenced with immunoSEQ multiplex PCR; TCRdb's copy has only in-frame clones and lacks some. V and J calls and clone size are given by that table; D and trimming were obtained from the DNA. The sample includes 100,000 to 120,000 clones, around 80% seen only once; the top ten take less than 20%. Sequencing was performed on peripheral blood. This TCR derives from an elderly woman with acute or convalescent COVID-19. The chain joins TRBV3-1 (or the pseudogene TRBV3-2) to TRBJ2-2; 15 bases fit TRBD2. The CDR3, as DNA: TGTGCCAGCAGCATTGGACTAGCGGGAGGGGGGACCGGGGAGCTGTTTTTT. This sequence encodes CASSIGLAGGGTGELFF.